Following are 7 T cell receptor beta chains from one sample sequenced in a study of response to subunit inactivated influenza vaccine. TCRdb ran MiXCR on the RT-PCR reads and lists one entry per CDR3 protein. The top ten hold around 7.6% of the sample, which has roughly 650,000 distinct CDR3 sequences, 14% seen once. The material sequenced was PBMCs from blood, taken 14 to 15 days before vaccination. Receptors were obtained from a man aged 45-65 years who received an inactivated influenza vaccine.

This clonotype was recorded a few times. The V and J genes are TRBV6-4 and TRBJ1-1; D is undetermined. V was shortened by 4 bases and J by 7 bases, with 13 bases between the two germline ends. Germline V lookup: CDR1 MRHNA, CDR2 SNTAGT. This CDR3 spans 13 amino acids. The CDR3 sequence is CASSVTPGNEAFF. Written as DNA, the CDR3 is TGTGCCAGCAGTGTGACACCCGGCAATGAAGCTTTCTTT.

This clonotype was observed at least ten times. The V gene is TRBV19, the J gene TRBJ1-5, with D tentatively TRBD1 (5 bases). The CDR3 is 17 amino acids. CDR1 and CDR2 from the germline V gene are LNHDA and SQIVND (reference sequence). V was pared by 3 bases and J by 2 bases, with 17 bases between. The CDR3: CASSISDGGWGNQPQHF. CDR3 nucleotides: TGTGCCAGTAGTATTTCTGATGGGGGTTGGGGCAATCAGCCCCAGCATTTT.

This clonotype was detected only a few times. The V and J genes are TRBV7-2 and TRBJ2-2; the D call may be TRBD1 or TRBD2 (5 bases each). V gave up 5 bases and J gave up 6 bases, with 16 bases separating them. The CDR3 spans 15 residues. From germline, CDR1 is SGHTA and CDR2 FQGNSA. The CDR3 loop reads CASSLGTVVPGELFF. CDR3 DNA sequence: TGTGCCAGCAGCCTGGGGACCGTTGTTCCCGGGGAGCTGTTTTTT.

There are a few counts of this clonotype. The V call is TRBV12-3 or TRBV12-4, the J call TRBJ2-3, with a weak D call TRBD2 (6 bases). The V and J ends lost 5 bases and 9 bases respectively, with 15 bases between them. The CDR3 loop spans 13 amino acids. The CDR3 coding sequence is TGTGCCAGCAGTCCTAGCGACGGGGTCACGCAGTATTTT. The encoded protein is CASSPSDGVTQYF.

V is TRBV7-9 and J is TRBJ2-7; D call uncertain. The CDR3 runs to 16 residues. V was shortened by 1 base and J by 7 bases, with 20 bases between the two germline ends. Germline CDR1 SEHNR, CDR2 FQNEAQ (reference sequence). In DNA, the CDR3 is TGTGCCAGCAGCTTAGTAAACGGGTTTCAAGGTCTTGAGCAGTACTTC. Translated, it gives CASSLVNGFQGLEQYF.

This clonotype has just a few counts. This rearrangement joins TRBV7-6 to TRBJ2-3; D tentatively reads TRBD1 or TRBD2 (5 bases each). The CDR3 totals 15 residues. V was pared by 5 bases and J by 4 bases, with 16 bases between. Germline-derived CDR1 and CDR2 are SGHVS and FNYEAQ. The CDR3: CASSHGTTYPDTQYF. In DNA form, the CDR3 reads TGTGCCAGCAGCCATGGGACCACCTACCCAGATACGCAGTATTTT. The variable domain in full, completed from reference TRBV7-6 and TRBJ2-3, reads GAGVSQSPRYKVTKRGQDVALRCDPISGHVSLYWYRQALGQGPEFLTYFNYEAQQDKSGLPNDRFSAERPEGSISTLTIQRTEQRDSAMYRCASSHGTTYPDTQYFGPGTRLTVL.

Only a few counts were recorded for this clonotype. The rearrangement uses TRBV6-5 and TRBJ1-5, with D possibly being TRBD1 (6 bases). Germline CDR1 reads MNHEY; CDR2 reads SVGAGI. CDR3 length: 14 residues. V was pared by 3 bases and J by 9 bases, with 15 bases between. CDR3 coding DNA: TGTGCCAGCAGTTATAACGGGGGCGCGTGGCCCCAGCATTTT. Amino acids: CASSYNGGAWPQHF.